What follows is one T cell receptor beta chain and its context. What it binds is unknown. The repertoire was sequenced with immunoSEQ multiplex PCR; TCRdb's copy has only in-frame clones and lacks some. The sample includes around 95,000 clones, around 90% of them seen just once. This sample is drawn from a study of T cell responses to AZD1222 COVID-19 vaccine. Across the study: Pooled together were second doses at about 4 or about 12 weeks.

Regarding the study as a whole: Variant regions that are unmutated are reportedly the target of nearly half of spike-specific TCRs. Following two doses of AZD1222, Spike-specific TCR breadth and depth rose. The sample set comprised mostly white British donors with more females, and clonal diversity was possibly underestimated.

This CDR3 region has 15 residues. V lost 7 bases and J 5 bases, leaving 20 bases between the germline ends. From germline, CDR1 is LNHDA and CDR2 SQIVND (reference sequence). The genes are TRBV19 and TRBJ1-1; a possible D gene is TRBD1 (6 bases). Material: peripheral blood, obtained on day 0 of AZD1222 vaccination. This clonotype originated in an adult in good health. The DNA for the CDR3 is TGTGCCAGTATTTTCCCCGGGGGGCGGTGGACTGAAGCTTTCTTT. It is translated as CASIFPGGRWTEAFF.